The 16 T cell receptor beta chains reported below all come from one sample, sequenced in a study of regulatory T cells in long-lasting Graves disease. Noted time point: newly diagnosed GD, antithyroid drugs for less than 3 months. With RNA extracted from PBMCs as input, the TCR library was made. Assembly of TCR beta libraries relied on iRepertoire HTBI primers together with Arm-PCR of CDR3 regions. Using its own MiXCR run on the multiplex PCR reads, TCRdb lists one record per CDR3 protein. The sample yields about 220,000 distinct CDR3 sequences, roughly 19% seen once. These data also featured in a second study, about T cells in Graves' hyperthyroidism and ophthalmopathy.

Sequences were derived from peripheral blood mononuclear cells (PBMCs), sampled at new diagnosis, from a patient treated with antithyroid drugs. The receptors shown here come from a woman in her 30s with Graves disease.

There are many counts of this clonotype. The genes are TRBV30 and TRBJ1-2; TRBD1 matches 7 bases. The CDR3 has 15 amino acids. The J segment lost 6 bases and the V segment lost 0 bases, leaving 10 bases of the junction unmatched. The germline CDR1 and CDR2 sequences are GTSNPN and SVGIG (reference sequence). The DNA for the CDR3 is TGTGCCTGGAGTGTACGAACAGGGGAGACGAATGGCTACACCTTC. Translating it yields CAWSVRTGETNGYTF.

This clonotype appeared many times. The J gene is TRBJ2-2, the V gene TRBV12-3 or TRBV12-4; maybe TRBD1 (6 bases). The CDR3 spans 14 residues. The V and J ends lost 4 bases and 6 bases respectively, with 12 bases between them. DNA of the CDR3: TGTGCCAGCAGTTCCGTACAGGGAGCCGGGGAGCTGTTTTTT. Encoded protein: CASSSVQGAGELFF.

This clonotype was recorded a few times. Just one base apart from a much larger clone, this may be a read error. Likely a read error: the CDR3 ends without its conserved phenylalanine or tryptophan. The gene calls are TRBV12-3 or TRBV12-4 and TRBJ2-5; D remains unclear. V was shortened by 5 bases and J by 2 bases, with 15 bases between the two germline ends. This CDR3 has 15 residues. The CDR3 loop is CASSDGGFGQETQYL. CDR3 DNA: TGTGCCAGCAGTGACGGTGGGTTTGGACAAGAGACCCAGTACCTC.

This clonotype was observed a handful of times. The rearrangement links TRBV19 to TRBJ2-1; possibly TRBD2 for D (5 bases). This CDR3 contains 16 residues. The V and J ends lost 7 bases and 4 bases respectively, with 20 bases between them. Germline-derived CDR1 and CDR2 are LNHDA and SQIVND (reference sequence). The DNA of the CDR3 is TGTGCCAGTAAAGCCGCTACTAGTAGCCATTACAATGAGCAGTTCTTC. Translation gives CASKAATSSHYNEQFF.

This clonotype was seen many times. The chain recombines TRBV6-1 with TRBJ1-5; 9 nucleotides line up with TRBD1. V dropped 6 bases and J dropped 5; count of bases not matched to a gene: 8. Germline V gene lookup returns CDR1 MNHNS and CDR2 SASEGT. There are 15 residues in the CDR3. The CDR3 region has the DNA TGTGCCAGCAGGATTTGGGACAGGGCGGATCAGCCCCAGCATTTT. Its protein is CASRIWDRADQPQHF.

Many counts were recorded for this clonotype. The chain is built from TRBV7-9 and TRBJ2-1, with 9 bases identical to TRBD2. CDR3 length: 15 residues. J lost 8 bases, V lost 1 base, and 6 bases had no gene match. Germline assignment: CDR1 SEHNR and CDR2 FQNEAQ (reference sequence). In nucleotides, the CDR3 is TGTGCCAGCAGCTTAGTTGCGGGGGGGCCGGATGAGCAGTTCTTC. It encodes CASSLVAGGPDEQFF.

V gene TRBV11-3 combines with J gene TRBJ2-5; D remains ambiguous. In germline, CDR1 is SGHNT, CDR2 YENEEA. The V and J ends lost 0 bases and 0 bases respectively, with 8 bases between them. The CDR3 consists of 15 residues. The CDR3 DNA is TGTGCCAGCAGCTTAGATTCGGCCCACCAAGAGACCCAGTACTTC. Encoded protein: CASSLDSAHQETQYF.

This clonotype was seen many times. This chain links TRBV28 with TRBJ2-4; 9 bases line up with TRBD2. The CDR3 is 15 residues long. Unmatched junction bases numbered 5, after V lost 2 bases and J lost 6 bases. Germline V lookup: CDR1 MDHEN, CDR2 SYDVKM. This CDR3 is CASSLSGGQGNIQYF. In DNA form, the CDR3 reads TGTGCCAGCAGTTTAAGCGGGGGGCAAGGAAACATTCAGTACTTC.

This clonotype was seen many times. The chain has TRBV7-9 and TRBJ2-7, with unresolved D. Trimming removed 1 base from V and 1 base from J, with 2 bases in between. CDR1 and CDR2 from the germline V gene are SEHNR and FQNEAQ (reference sequence). This CDR3 is 12 amino acids long. For the CDR3, the DNA is TGTGCCAGCAGCTTAGTTTCCTACGAGCAGTACTTC. This encodes CASSLVSYEQYF.

This clonotype was recorded at least ten times. J is TRBJ1-2 and V is TRBV28; D perhaps matches TRBD1 (5 bases). V was clipped by 1 base and J by 6 bases, with 9 bases between them. CDR1 and CDR2 from the germline V gene are MDHEN and SYDVKM. The CDR3 consists of 13 residues. CDR3 DNA: TGTGCCAGCAGTTTATTCCAGGGAAATGGCTACACCTTC. Encoded protein: CASSLFQGNGYTF.

To note about this clonotype: This may stem from a read error, because a much larger clone lies one nucleotide away. V and J are TRBV28 and TRBJ1-2; D remains unclear. This CDR3 has 14 residues. With 3 bases removed from V and 7 bases from J, the gap between germline ends came to 15 bases. Germline V gene sequence: CDR1 MDHEN, CDR2 SYDVKM. The CDR3 sequence is CASSFQAPRTGYTF. The CDR3 region has the DNA TGTGCCAGCAGTTTTCAGGCCCCCCGGACTGGCTACACCTTC.

Many counts were recorded for this clonotype. The rearrangement uses TRBV6-5 and TRBJ2-3; TRBD1 matches 11 bases. Trimming at V came to 4 bases and at J to 2 bases, leaving 8 bases not matched to a gene. CDR1 MNHEY and CDR2 SVGAGI come from the germline V gene. This CDR3 is built from 17 residues. The CDR3, as DNA: TGTGCCAGCAGTTCCCGGGACAGGGGGACCCCCACAGATACGCAGTATTTT. This encodes CASSSRDRGTPTDTQYF.

This clonotype was observed many times. Possible read error: a much larger clone is one base away. V gene TRBV28 combines with J gene TRBJ2-1, with 8 bases identical to TRBD2. This CDR3 has 16 residues. The germline V gene has CDR1 MDHEN and CDR2 SYDVKM. The J segment lost 2 bases and the V segment lost 6 bases, leaving 9 bases of the junction unmatched. CDR3 residues: CASSSITSGPYNEQFF. The CDR3 DNA reads as TGTGCCAGCAGCTCTATTACTAGCGGACCCTACAATGAGCAGTTCTTC. Using reference TRBV28 and TRBJ2-1 for the parts outside the CDR3, the full variable domain is DVKVTQSSRYLVKRTGEKVFLECVQDMDHENMFWYRQDPGLGLRLIYFSYDVKMKEKGDIPEGYSVSREKKERFSLILESASTNQTSMYLCASSSITSGPYNEQFFGPGTRLTVL.

CDR3 sequence reads: CASSSAENTYEQYF. CDR3 DNA sequence: TGTGCCAGCAGTTCTGCGGAGAATACCTACGAGCAGTACTTC. The gene calls are TRBV27 and TRBJ2-7, with unresolved D. Trimming pared 4 bases from V and 2 bases from J, leaving 12 bases between. CDR1 and CDR2 (germline): MNHEY, SMNVEV (reference sequence). The CDR3 loop spans 14 amino acids.

The table lists this clonotype with a few counts. V is TRBV9 and J is TRBJ1-4; no clear D. Trimming left V 1 base short and J 4 bases short, with 8 bases between. Germline CDR1 and CDR2: SGDLS and YYNGEE. The CDR3 runs to 14 residues. The chain's CDR3 is CASSVNILNEKLFF. The CDR3 DNA reads as TGTGCCAGCAGCGTAAACATACTTAATGAAAAACTGTTTTTT.

The table lists this clonotype with many counts. The chain combines TRBV5-1 with TRBJ2-5; D remains unclear. V dropped 4 bases and J dropped 0 bases, with 4 bases sitting between them. The CDR3 runs to 12 residues. Germline CDR1 SGHRS, CDR2 YFSETQ. The CDR3 region is CASSGNQETQYF. Written as DNA, the CDR3 is TGCGCCAGCAGCGGGAACCAAGAGACCCAGTACTTC.